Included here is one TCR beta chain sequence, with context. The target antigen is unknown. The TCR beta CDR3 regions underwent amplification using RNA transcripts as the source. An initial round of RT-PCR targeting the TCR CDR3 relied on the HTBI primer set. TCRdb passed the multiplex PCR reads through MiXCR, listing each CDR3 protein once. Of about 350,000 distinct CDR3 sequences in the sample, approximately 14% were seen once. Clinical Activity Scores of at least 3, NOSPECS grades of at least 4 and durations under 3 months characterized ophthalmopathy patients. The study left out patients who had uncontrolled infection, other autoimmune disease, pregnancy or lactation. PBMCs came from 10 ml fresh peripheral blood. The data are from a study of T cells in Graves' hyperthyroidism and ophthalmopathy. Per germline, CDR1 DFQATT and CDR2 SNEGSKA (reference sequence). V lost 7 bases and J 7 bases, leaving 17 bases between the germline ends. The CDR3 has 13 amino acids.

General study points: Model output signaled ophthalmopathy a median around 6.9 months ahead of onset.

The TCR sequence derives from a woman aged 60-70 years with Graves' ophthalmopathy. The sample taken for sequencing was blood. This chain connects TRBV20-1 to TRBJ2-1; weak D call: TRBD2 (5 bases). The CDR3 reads CSGTTGIANEQFF. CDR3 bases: TGCAGTGGTACTACGGGAATAGCTAATGAGCAGTTCTTC.